This T cell receptor beta chain came from a study of shared clonotypes between healthy human individuals. Germline V lookup: CDR1 SGHTA, CDR2 FQGNSA. CDR3 length: 14 residues. The V gene end was trimmed by 4 bases and the J gene end by 6 bases; junction bases not matched to a gene: 2. CD4+ cells underwent separation, giving CD45RA+ naive and CD45RA-negative memory subsets. The assay was immunoSEQ multiplex PCR, and TCRdb's table has in-frame clones only and misses some. The profile shows around 700,000 clones, around 72% of them singletons. The TCR comes from a woman aged 25 to 45 in good health. Source material: memory CD4+ T cells sorted from blood. The sample's subset: CD45RA-negative fraction. This sequence joins TRBV7-2 and TRBJ2-1; 11 bases are shared with TRBD1. CDR3 loop: CASSSGQGANEQFF. The CDR3 nucleotides read TGTGCCAGCAGCTCCGGACAGGGGGCCAATGAGCAGTTCTTC.